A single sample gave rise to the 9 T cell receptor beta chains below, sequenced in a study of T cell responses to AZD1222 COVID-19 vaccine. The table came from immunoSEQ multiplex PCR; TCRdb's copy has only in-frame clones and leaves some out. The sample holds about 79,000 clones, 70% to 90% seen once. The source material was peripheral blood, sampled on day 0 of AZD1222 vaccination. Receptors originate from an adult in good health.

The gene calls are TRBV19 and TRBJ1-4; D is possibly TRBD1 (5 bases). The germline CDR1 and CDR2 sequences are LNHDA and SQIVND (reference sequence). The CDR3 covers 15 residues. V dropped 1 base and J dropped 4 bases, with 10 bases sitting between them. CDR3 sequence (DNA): TGTGCCAGTAGTATAGGACTACAGGATAATGAAAAACTGTTTTTT. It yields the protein CASSIGLQDNEKLFF.

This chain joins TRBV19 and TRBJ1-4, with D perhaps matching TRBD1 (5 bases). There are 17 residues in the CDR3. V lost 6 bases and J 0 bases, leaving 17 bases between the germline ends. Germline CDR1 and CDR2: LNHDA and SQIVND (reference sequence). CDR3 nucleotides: TGTGCCAGTAGGGGAGGGGTCGCCTTTTCAACTAATGAAAAACTGTTTTTT. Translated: CASRGGVAFSTNEKLFF.

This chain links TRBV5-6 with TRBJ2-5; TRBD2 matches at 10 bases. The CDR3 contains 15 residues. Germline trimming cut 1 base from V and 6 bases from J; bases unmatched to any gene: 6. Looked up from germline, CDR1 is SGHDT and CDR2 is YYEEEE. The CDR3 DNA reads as TGTGCCAGCAGCTTGAGCGGGAGGGTTCCAAAGACCCAGTACTTC. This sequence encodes CASSLSGRVPKTQYF.

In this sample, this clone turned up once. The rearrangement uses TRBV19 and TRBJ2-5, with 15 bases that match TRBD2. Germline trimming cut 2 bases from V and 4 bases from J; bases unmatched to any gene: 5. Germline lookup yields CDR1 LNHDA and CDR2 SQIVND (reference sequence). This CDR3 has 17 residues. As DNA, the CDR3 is TGTGCCAGTAGTATACGAGGACTAGCGGGGGGGATAGAGACCCAGTACTTC. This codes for CASSIRGLAGGIETQYF.

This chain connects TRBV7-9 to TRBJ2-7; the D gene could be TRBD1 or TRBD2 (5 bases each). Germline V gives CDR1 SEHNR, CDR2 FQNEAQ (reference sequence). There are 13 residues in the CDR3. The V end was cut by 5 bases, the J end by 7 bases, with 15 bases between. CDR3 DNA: TGTGCCAGCAGCCCGGGACGGACGTGGGAGCAGTACTTC. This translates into CASSPGRTWEQYF.

Here the CDR3 reads CASSTHREAEAFF. Here the CDR3 DNA reads TGTGCCAGCAGCACTCACAGGGAGGCGGAAGCTTTCTTT. The genes are TRBV7-2 and TRBJ1-1; D is possibly TRBD1 (6 bases). Germline lookup yields CDR1 SGHTA and CDR2 FQGNSA. Trimming left V 5 bases short and J 8 bases short, with 15 bases between. This CDR3 is built from 13 residues.

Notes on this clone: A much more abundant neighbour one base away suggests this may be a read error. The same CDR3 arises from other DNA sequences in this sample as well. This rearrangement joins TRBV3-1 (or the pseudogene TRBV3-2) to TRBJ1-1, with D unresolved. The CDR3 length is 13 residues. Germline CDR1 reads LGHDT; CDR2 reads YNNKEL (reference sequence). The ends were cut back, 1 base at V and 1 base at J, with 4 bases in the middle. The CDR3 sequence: CASSQGGNTEAFF. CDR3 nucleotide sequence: TGTGCCAGCAGCCAAGGTGGGAACACTGAAGCTTTCTTT.

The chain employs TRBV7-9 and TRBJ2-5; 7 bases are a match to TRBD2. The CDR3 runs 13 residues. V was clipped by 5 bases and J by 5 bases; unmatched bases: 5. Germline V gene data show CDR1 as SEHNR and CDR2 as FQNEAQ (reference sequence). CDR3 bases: TGTGCCAGCAGCCTCAGCGGGATGGAGACCCAGTACTTC. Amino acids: CASSLSGMETQYF.

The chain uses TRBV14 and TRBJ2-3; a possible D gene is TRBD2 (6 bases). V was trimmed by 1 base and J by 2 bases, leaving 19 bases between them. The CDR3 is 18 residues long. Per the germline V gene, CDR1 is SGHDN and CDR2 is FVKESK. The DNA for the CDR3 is TGTGCCAGCAGCCAAGTATGGCGGACTACCACCTCCACAGATACGCAGTATTTT. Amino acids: CASSQVWRTTTSTDTQYF.